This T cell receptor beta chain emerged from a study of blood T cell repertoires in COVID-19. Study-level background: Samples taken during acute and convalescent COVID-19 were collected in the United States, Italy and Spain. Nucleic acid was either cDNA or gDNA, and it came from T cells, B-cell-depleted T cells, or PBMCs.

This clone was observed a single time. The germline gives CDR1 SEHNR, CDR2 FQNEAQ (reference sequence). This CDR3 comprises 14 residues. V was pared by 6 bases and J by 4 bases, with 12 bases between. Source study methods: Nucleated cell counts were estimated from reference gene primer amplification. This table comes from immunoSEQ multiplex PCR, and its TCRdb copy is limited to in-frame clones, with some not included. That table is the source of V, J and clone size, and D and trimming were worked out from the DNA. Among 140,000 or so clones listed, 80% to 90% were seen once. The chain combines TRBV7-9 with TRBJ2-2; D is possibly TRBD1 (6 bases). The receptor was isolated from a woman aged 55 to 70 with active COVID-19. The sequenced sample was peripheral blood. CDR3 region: CASSSLTGTGELFF. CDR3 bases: TGTGCCAGCAGTTCGTTGACAGGCACCGGGGAGCTGTTTTTT.